This T cell receptor (beta chain) was obtained from a study of blood T cell repertoires in COVID-19. Study as a whole: COVID-19 samples, acute and convalescent, were from the United States, Italy and Spain. PBMCs, B-cell-depleted T cells, or T cells were the source of the cDNA or gDNA that made up the material.

Study processing details: How many nucleated cells were present was estimated from reference gene primer amplification. Profiling relied on immunoSEQ multiplex PCR, and the TCRdb table lists in-frame clones only, not all of them. The V and J calls and the clone size are those of that table, but D and trimming were determined from the DNA. The top ten clones hold 3% to 4% of a sample with 450,000 to 500,000 clones, 70% to 90% of them seen once. Trimming stripped 3 bases from V and 4 bases from J, with 17 bases between. The germline gives CDR1 LNHDA, CDR2 SQIVND (reference sequence). The CDR3 is 16 residues long.

The specimen was peripheral blood. The gene calls are TRBV19 and TRBJ2-3; no definite D call. The TCR originated in a human donor in a cohort sampled during active COVID-19. The DNA of the CDR3 is TGTGCCAGTAGTATTGGTGACTCATACGTCTCAGATACGCAGTATTTT. Translating it yields CASSIGDSYVSDTQYF.